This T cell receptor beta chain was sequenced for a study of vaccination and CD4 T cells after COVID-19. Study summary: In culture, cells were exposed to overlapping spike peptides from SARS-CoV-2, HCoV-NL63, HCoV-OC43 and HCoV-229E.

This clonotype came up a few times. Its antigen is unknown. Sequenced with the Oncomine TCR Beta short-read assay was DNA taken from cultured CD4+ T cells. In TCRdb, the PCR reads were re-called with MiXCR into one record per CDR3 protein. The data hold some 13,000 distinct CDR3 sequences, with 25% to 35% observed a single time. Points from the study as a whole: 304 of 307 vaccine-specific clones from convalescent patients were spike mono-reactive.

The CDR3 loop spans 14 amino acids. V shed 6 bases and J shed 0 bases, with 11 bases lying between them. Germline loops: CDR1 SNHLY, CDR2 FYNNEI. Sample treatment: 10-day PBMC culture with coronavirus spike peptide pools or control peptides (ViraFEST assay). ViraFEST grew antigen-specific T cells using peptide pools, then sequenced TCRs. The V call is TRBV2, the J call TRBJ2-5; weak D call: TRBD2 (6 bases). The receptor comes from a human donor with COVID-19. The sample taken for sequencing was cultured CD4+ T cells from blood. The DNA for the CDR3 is TGTGCCAGCAGGGGAAAGCGGGACCAAGAGACCCAGTACTTC. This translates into CASRGKRDQETQYF.